This entry lists 11 T cell receptor beta chains sequenced from one sample in a study of CD8+ T cells in alopecia areata. Extracted from the samples, RNA was reverse transcribed into cDNA to serve as the sequencing template. Repertoires were generated with immunoSEQ multiplex PCR, while TCRdb's copy carries only in-frame clones and drops some. The sample carries around 200,000 clones, roughly 53% recorded once. The treatment: oral pan-JAK inhibitor, 5-10 mg twice daily. Sequenced here: CD8+ T cells sorted from blood, sampled at week 24, from a patient treated with tofacitinib. The receptor source for this set is a human donor with alopecia areata.

The V and J genes are TRBV6-5 and TRBJ1-2, with D possibly TRBD1 on 5 matching bases. Looked up from germline, CDR1 is MNHEY and CDR2 is SVGAGI. The CDR3 covers 11 residues. Trimming took off 2 bases at V and 8 bases at J, with 6 bases between the two ends. The CDR3 sequence is CASSYGDGYTF. The CDR3 nucleotides read TGTGCCAGCAGTTACGGGGACGGCTACACCTTC.

Written as DNA, the CDR3 is TGTGCCAGCAGAAACAGGGACTCAACCTACGAGCAGTACTTC. Translated: CASRNRDSTYEQYF. The chain uses TRBV5-6 and TRBJ2-7, with D perhaps TRBD1 or TRBD2 (6 bases each). CDR1 is SGHDT and CDR2 is YYEEEE in the germline V gene. The length of the CDR3 is 14 residues. Trimming cost V 5 bases and J 2 bases, with 14 bases left between them.

This clone has more than one count but fewer than ten. The chain employs TRBV9 and TRBJ1-5, with no clear D. V was cut by 0 bases and J by 3 bases, with 4 bases left in between. CDR1 and CDR2 from the germline V gene are SGDLS and YYNGEE. The CDR3 runs to 13 residues. CDR3 protein: CASSVGNNQPQHF. In nucleotides, the CDR3 is TGTGCCAGCAGCGTAGGAAACAATCAGCCCCAGCATTTT.

The J gene is TRBJ2-1, the V gene TRBV21-1; TRBD1, the D gene given by the table, was not confirmed from the DNA. TRBV21-1 is flagged as a pseudogene. The CDR3 sequence is 17 residues long. CDR3 residues: CASSKAGGCNLNNEQFF. Here the CDR3 DNA reads TGTGCCAGCAGCAAGGCAGGGGGCTGTAATTTGAACAATGAGCAGTTCTTC.

Only one count was recorded for this clone. The V and J genes are TRBV7-8 and TRBJ2-3; D is possibly TRBD2 (6 bases). Trimming took off 5 bases at V and 1 base at J, with 13 bases between the two ends. Germline V gene sequence: CDR1 SGHVS, CDR2 FQNEAQ. CDR3 length: 15 amino acids. This chain's CDR3 is CASSAPPGGTDTQYF. CDR3 DNA sequence: TGTGCCAGCAGCGCCCCTCCGGGGGGCACAGATACGCAGTATTTT.

V is TRBV6-5 and J is TRBJ2-1; possible D gene TRBD1, 6 bases. Per the germline V gene, CDR1 is MNHEY and CDR2 is SVGAGI. The germline V and J ends were trimmed by 6 bases and 7 bases, with 7 bases remaining between them. The CDR3 is 11 residues long. CDR3 DNA: TGTGCCAGCAGAACAGGGAATGAGCAGTTCTTC. Its protein is CASRTGNEQFF.

V usage is TRBV29-1 and J usage is TRBJ2-1; tentatively, D is TRBD1 or TRBD2 (5 bases each). The CDR3 consists of 15 residues. The V gene lost 3 bases and the J gene lost 0 bases, with 12 bases spanning the gap. Germline CDR1 SQVTM, CDR2 ANQGSEA. This CDR3 reads CSVETTGTSYNEQFF. The CDR3 DNA is TGCAGCGTTGAGACCACCGGGACCTCCTACAATGAGCAGTTCTTC.

A single count supports this clone. The chain joins TRBV4-1 to TRBJ2-1; D not resolved. The V end was cut by 2 bases, the J end by 8 bases, with 7 bases between. CDR3 length: 12 residues. The germline CDR1 and CDR2 sequences are MGHRA and YSYEKL. CDR3 protein: CASSQFQDEQFF. DNA of the CDR3: TGCGCCAGCAGCCAATTCCAAGATGAGCAGTTCTTC.

The chain uses TRBV7-9 and TRBJ1-1; TRBD1 aligns across 10 bases. The CDR3 extends over 14 amino acids. The V gene's germline CDR1 is SEHNR and CDR2 FQNEAQ (reference sequence). V trimming: 5 bases; J trimming: 11 bases; junction bases outside the gene matches: 11. The CDR3 here is CASSRSRDRGLAFF. CDR3 sequence (DNA): TGTGCCAGCAGCCGGTCCCGGGACAGGGGATTGGCTTTCTTT. The variable domain in full, with the rest retrieved from reference TRBV7-9 and TRBJ1-1, is DTGVSQNPRHKITKRGQNVTFRCDPISEHNRLYWYRQTLGQGPEFLTYFQNEAQLEKSRLLSDRFSAERPKGSFSTLEIQRTEQGDSAMYLCASSRSRDRGLAFFGQGTRLTVV.

This clone was seen only a few times. J is TRBJ2-3 and V is TRBV7-3; 7 nucleotides match TRBD2. Germline V gene sequence: CDR1 SGHTA, CDR2 FQGTGA. J gave up 2 bases and V 5 bases, and 16 bases lay outside the gene matches. The CDR3 extends over 18 amino acids. This CDR3 is CASSLGIGAGIDTDTQYF. CDR3 coding DNA: TGTGCCAGCAGCCTAGGTATCGGAGCGGGGATAGACACAGATACGCAGTATTTT.

The rearrangement joins TRBV18 to TRBJ1-5, with D perhaps matching TRBD1 (5 bases). The CDR3 extends over 14 amino acids. V shed 3 bases and J shed 7 bases, with 13 bases lying between them. CDR1 is KGHSH and CDR2 is LQKENI in the germline V gene. The CDR3, as DNA: TGTGCCAGCTCACCCAGGGCGGTCAAACAGCCCCAGCATTTT. Encoded protein: CASSPRAVKQPQHF.